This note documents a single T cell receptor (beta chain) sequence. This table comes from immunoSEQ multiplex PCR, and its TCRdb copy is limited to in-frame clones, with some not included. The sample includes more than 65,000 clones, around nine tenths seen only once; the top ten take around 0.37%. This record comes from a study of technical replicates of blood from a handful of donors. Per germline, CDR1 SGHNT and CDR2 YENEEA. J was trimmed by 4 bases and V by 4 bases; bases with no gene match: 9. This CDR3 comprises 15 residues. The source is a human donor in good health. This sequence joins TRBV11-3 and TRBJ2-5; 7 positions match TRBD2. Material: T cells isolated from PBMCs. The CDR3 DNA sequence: TGTGCCAGCAGCTCGAGCGGGATCGGCACAGAGACCCAGTACTTC. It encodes CASSSSGIGTETQYF.